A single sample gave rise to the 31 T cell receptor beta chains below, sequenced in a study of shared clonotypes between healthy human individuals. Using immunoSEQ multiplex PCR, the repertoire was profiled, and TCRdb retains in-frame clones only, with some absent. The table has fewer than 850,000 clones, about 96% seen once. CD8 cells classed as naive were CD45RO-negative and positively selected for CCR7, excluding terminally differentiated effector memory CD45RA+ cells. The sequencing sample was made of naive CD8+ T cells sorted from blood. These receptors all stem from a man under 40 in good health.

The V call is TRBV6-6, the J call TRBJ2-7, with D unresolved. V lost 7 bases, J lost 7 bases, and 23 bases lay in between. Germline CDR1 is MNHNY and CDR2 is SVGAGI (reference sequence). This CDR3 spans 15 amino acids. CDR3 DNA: TGTGCCAGCACCCCAGTCGGTTTTAGCCCTTTTGAGCAGTACTTC. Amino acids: CASTPVGFSPFEQYF.

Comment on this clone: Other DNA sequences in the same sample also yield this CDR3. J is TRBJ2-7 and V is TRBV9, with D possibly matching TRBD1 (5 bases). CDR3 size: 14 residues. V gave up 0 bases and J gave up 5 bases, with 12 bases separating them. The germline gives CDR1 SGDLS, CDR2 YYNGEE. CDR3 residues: CASSVGGQGNEQYF. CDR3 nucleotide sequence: TGTGCCAGCAGCGTAGGCGGCCAGGGAAACGAGCAGTACTTC.

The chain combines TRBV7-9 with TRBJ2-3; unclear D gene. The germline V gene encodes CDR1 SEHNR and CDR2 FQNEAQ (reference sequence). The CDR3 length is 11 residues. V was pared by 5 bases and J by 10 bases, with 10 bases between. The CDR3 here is CASSPPRPQYF. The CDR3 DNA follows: TGTGCCAGCAGCCCCCCTCGCCCGCAGTATTTT.

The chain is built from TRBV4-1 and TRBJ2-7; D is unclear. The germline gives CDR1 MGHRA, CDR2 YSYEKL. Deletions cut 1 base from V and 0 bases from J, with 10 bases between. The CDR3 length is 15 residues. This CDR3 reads CASSQVFTYSYEQYF. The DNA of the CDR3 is TGCGCCAGCAGCCAAGTTTTCACGTACTCCTACGAGCAGTACTTC.

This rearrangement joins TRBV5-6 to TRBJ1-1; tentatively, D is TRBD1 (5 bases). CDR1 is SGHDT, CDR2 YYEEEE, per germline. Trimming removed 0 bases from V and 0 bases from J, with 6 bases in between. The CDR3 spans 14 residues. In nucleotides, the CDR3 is TGTGCCAGCAGCTTGGTGGGGCTGAACACTGAAGCTTTCTTT. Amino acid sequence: CASSLVGLNTEAFF.

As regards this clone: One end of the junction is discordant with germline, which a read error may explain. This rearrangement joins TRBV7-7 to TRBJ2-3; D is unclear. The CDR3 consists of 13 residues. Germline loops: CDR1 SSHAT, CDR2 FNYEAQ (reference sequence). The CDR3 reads CASSLVRTDTQYF. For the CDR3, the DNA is TGTGCTAGCAGCTTAGTCCGCACAGATACGCAGTATTTT.

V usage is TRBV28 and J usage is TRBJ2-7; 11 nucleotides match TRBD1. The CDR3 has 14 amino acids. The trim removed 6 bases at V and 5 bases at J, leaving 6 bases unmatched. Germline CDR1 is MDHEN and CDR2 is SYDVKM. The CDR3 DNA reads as TGTGCCAGCAGCTCTCCGGGACAGGGGGACGAGCAGTACTTC. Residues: CASSSPGQGDEQYF.

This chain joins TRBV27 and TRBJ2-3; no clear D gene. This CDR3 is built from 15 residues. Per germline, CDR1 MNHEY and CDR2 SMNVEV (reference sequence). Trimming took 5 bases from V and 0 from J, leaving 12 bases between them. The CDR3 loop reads CASSLGLGSTDTQYF. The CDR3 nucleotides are TGTGCCAGCAGTCTGGGATTGGGGAGCACAGATACGCAGTATTTT.

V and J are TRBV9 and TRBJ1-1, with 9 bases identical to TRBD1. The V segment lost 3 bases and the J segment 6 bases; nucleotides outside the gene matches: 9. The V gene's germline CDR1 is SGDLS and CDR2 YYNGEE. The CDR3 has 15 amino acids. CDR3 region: CASSETGTGYPEAFF. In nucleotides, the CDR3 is TGTGCCAGCAGCGAGACCGGGACAGGGTACCCTGAAGCTTTCTTT. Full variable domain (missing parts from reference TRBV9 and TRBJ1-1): DSGVTQTPKHLITATGQRVTLRCSPRSGDLSVYWYQQSLDQGLQFLIQYYNGEERAKGNILERFSAQQFPDLHSELNLSSLELGDSALYFCASSETGTGYPEAFFGQGTRLTVV.

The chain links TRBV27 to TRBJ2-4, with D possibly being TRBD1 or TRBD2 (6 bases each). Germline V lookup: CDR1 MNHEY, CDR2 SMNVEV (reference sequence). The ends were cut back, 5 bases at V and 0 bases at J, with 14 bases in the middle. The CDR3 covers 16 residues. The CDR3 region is CASSPRRGVAKNIQYF. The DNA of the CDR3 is TGTGCCAGCAGTCCTCGAAGGGGGGTAGCCAAAAACATTCAGTACTTC.

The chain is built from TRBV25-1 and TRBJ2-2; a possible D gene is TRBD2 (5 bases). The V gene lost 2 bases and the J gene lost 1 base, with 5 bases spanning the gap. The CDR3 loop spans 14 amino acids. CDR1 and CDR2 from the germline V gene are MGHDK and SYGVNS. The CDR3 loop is CASSEAGNTGELFF. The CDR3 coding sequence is TGTGCCAGCAGTGAAGCGGGGAACACCGGGGAGCTGTTTTTT.

The CDR3 nucleotides are TGTGCCAGCAGTGACTCGAGTCTGAGTGTATTAACTTACGAGCAGTACTTC. It translates to CASSDSSLSVLTYEQYF. The chain combines TRBV6-4 with TRBJ2-7; no firm D call. The CDR3 extends over 17 amino acids. Germline V gene sequence: CDR1 MRHNA, CDR2 SNTAGT. Deletions cut 0 bases from V and 4 bases from J, with 19 bases between.

The CDR3 reads CASSKVWWSTSYNEQFF. CDR3 coding DNA: TGTGCCAGCAGCAAAGTATGGTGGAGTACGTCCTACAATGAGCAGTTCTTC. V gene TRBV21-1 combines with J gene TRBJ2-1; the DNA was not used to check the table's D call, TRBD2. TRBV21-1 has pseudogene status. The CDR3 sequence is 17 residues long.

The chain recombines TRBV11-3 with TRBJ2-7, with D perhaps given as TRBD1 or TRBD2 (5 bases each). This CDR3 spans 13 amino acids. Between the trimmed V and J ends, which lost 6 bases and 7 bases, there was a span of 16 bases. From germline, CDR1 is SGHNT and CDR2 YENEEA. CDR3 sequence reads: CASSSGLGEEQYF. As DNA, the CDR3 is TGTGCCAGCAGTTCGGGCCTAGGGGAGGAGCAGTACTTC.

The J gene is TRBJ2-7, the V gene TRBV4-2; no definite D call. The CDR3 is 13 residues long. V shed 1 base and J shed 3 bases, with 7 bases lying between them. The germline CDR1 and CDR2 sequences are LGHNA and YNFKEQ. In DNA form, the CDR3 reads TGTGCCAGCAGCCAAGCCATTAGCTACGAGCAGTACTTC. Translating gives CASSQAISYEQYF.

CDR3 nucleotides: TGTGCCAGCAGCCCAGGGACAGGGTCCTACGAGCAGTACTTC. Protein product: CASSPGTGSYEQYF. The rearrangement uses TRBV11-3 and TRBJ2-7; 9 positions agree with TRBD1. CDR3 length: 14 amino acids. Germline assignment: CDR1 SGHNT and CDR2 YENEEA. Trimming removed 5 bases from V and 1 base from J; junction bases left unmatched: 3.

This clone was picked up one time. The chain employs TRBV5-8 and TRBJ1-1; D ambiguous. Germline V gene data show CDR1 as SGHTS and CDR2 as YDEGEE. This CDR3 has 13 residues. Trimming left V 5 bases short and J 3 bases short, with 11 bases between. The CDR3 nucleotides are TGTGCCAGCAGGCCACCCGGGGACACTGAAGCTTTCTTT. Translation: CASRPPGDTEAFF.

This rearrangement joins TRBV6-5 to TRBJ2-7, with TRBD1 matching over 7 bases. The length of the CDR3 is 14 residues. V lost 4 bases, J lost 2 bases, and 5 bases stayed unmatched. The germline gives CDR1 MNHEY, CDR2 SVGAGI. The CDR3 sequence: CASSSGTDPYEQYF. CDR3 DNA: TGTGCCAGCAGTTCCGGGACAGATCCCTACGAGCAGTACTTC.

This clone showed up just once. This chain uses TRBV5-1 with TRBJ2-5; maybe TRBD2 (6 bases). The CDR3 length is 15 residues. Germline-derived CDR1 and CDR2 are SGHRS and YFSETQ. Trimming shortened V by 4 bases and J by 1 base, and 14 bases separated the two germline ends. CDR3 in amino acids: CASSTEGVGQETQYF. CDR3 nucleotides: TGCGCCAGCAGCACGGAGGGTGTGGGCCAAGAGACCCAGTACTTC.

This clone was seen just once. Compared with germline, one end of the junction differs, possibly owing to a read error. In DNA, the CDR3 is TGTACCAGCAGCTTAGACTGGATGAGTAGGGAAATGGATGGAAATGAGCAGTTCTTC. This gives the protein CTSSLDWMSREMDGNEQFF. The chain is built from TRBV7-8 and TRBJ2-1; D gene ambiguous. This CDR3 has 19 residues. Germline-derived CDR1 and CDR2 are SGHVS and FQNEAQ.

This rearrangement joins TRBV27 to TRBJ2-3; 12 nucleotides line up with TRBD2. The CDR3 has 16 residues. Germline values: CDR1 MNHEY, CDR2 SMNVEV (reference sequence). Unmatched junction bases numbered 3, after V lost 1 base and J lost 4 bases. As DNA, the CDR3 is TGTGCCAGCAGTTTATTGACTAGCGGGAGCCCAGATACGCAGTATTTT. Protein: CASSLLTSGSPDTQYF.

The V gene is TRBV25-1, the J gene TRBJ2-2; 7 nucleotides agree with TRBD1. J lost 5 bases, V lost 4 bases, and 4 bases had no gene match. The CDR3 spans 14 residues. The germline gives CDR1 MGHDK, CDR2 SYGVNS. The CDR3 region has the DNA TGTGCCAGCAGTGTCCACAGGGGAACCGGGGAGCTGTTTTTT. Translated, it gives CASSVHRGTGELFF. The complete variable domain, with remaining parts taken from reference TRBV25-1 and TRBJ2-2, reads EADIYQTPRYLVIGTGKKITLECSQTMGHDKMYWYQQDPGMELHLIHYSYGVNSTEKGDLSSESTVSRIRTEHFPLTLESARPSHTSQYLCASSVHRGTGELFFGEGSRLTVL.

The CDR3 protein is CANTRDFQNEQFF. CDR3 in DNA: TGTGCCAACACGAGGGACTTCCAAAATGAGCAGTTCTTC. The chain recombines TRBV14 with TRBJ2-1; perhaps TRBD2 as D (6 bases). Germline lookup yields CDR1 SGHDN and CDR2 FVKESK. CDR3 size: 13 residues. The germline V and J ends were trimmed by 10 bases and 7 bases, with 17 bases remaining between them.

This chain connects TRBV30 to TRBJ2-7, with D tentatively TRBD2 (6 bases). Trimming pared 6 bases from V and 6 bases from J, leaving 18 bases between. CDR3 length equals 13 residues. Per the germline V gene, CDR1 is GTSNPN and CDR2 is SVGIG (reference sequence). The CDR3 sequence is CACFPGLGGEQYF. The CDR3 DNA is TGTGCCTGTTTCCCGGGACTGGGTGGCGAGCAGTACTTC.

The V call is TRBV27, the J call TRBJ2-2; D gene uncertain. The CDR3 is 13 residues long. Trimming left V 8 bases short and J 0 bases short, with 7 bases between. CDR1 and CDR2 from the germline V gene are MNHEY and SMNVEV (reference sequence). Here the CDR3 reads CASRLSNTGELFF. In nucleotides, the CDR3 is TGTGCCAGCCGGCTTTCGAACACCGGGGAGCTGTTTTTT.

CDR3 nucleotides: TGCGCCAGCAGCCAAGTCTCGGGGGACCCCTACGAGCAGTACTTC. As protein: CASSQVSGDPYEQYF. The chain couples TRBV4-1 to TRBJ2-7; TRBD2 might be the D (6 bases). V dropped 1 base and J dropped 2 bases, with 12 bases sitting between them. Germline values: CDR1 MGHRA, CDR2 YSYEKL. The CDR3 has 15 amino acids.

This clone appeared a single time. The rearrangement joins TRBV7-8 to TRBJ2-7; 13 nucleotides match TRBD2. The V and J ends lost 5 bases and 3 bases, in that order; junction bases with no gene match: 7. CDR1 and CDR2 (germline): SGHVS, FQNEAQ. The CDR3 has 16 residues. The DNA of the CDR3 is TGTGCCAGCAGCGTACCCAGGACTAGCGGGAGCTACGAGCAGTACTTC. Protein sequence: CASSVPRTSGSYEQYF.

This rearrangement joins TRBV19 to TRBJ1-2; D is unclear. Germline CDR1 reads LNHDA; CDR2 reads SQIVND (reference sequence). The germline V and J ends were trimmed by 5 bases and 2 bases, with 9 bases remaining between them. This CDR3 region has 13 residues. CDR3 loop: CASSVVSNYGYTF. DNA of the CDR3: TGTGCCAGTAGTGTCGTATCGAACTATGGCTACACCTTC.

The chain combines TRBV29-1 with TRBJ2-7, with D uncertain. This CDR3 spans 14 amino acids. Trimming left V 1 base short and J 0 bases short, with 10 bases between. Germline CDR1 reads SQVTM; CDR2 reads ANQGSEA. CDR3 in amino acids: CSVEGERTSYEQYF. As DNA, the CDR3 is TGCAGCGTTGAAGGTGAACGTACCTCCTACGAGCAGTACTTC.

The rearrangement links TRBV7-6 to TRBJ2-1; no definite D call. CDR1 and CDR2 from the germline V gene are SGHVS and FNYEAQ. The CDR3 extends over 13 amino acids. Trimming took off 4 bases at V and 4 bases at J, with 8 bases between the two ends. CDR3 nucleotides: TGTGCCAGCAGCTACGACATGTACAATGAGCAGTTCTTC. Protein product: CASSYDMYNEQFF.

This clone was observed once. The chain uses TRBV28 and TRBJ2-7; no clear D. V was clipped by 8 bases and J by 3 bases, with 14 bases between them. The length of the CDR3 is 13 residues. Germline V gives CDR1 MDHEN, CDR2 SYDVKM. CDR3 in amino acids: CASSIMGIYEQYF. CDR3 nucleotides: TGTGCCAGCTCGATCATGGGGATCTACGAGCAGTACTTC. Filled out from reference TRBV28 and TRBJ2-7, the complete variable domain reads DVKVTQSSRYLVKRTGEKVFLECVQDMDHENMFWYRQDPGLGLRLIYFSYDVKMKEKGDIPEGYSVSREKKERFSLILESASTNQTSMYLCASSIMGIYEQYFGPGTRLTVT.